The T cell receptor beta chain under discussion was sequenced for a study of T cells in Graves' hyperthyroidism and ophthalmopathy. The CDR3 regions of TCR beta were amplified from RNA transcripts. With the HTBI primer set, the TCR CDR3 went through a first round of RT-PCR. Each CDR3 protein gets one entry after TCRdb re-called the multiplex PCR reads with MiXCR. In the table there are fewer than 350,000 distinct CDR3 sequences, approximately 12% of which are singletons. Whole-study results and caveats: Most clonotypes expanded in the thyroid (above 0.001) were also present in blood.

This clonotype has a count of ten or more. Antigen unknown. Aged 18 to 65, the patients had hyperthyroidism that was newly diagnosed and had lasted under 2 months. Out of over 7.5 ml of fresh peripheral blood came the PBMCs. Looked up from germline, CDR1 is GTSNPN and CDR2 is SVGIG (reference sequence). Trimming cost V 2 bases and J 6 bases, with 20 bases left between them. The CDR3 extends over 17 amino acids. Sequenced input: blood. The genes are TRBV30 and TRBJ1-6; possibly TRBD1 for D (6 bases). The sequence came from a woman in her 30s with Graves' hyperthyroidism that later progressed to Graves' ophthalmopathy. For the CDR3, the DNA is TGTGCCTGGAGTTCGCATCGGGGGGGGCGAGGTAATTCACCCCTCCACTTT. This translates into CAWSSHRGGRGNSPLHF. Combining the CDR3 with reference TRBV30 and TRBJ1-6 gives the whole variable domain SQTIHQWPATLVQPVGSPLSLECTVEGTSNPNLYWYRQAAGRGLQLLFYSVGIGQISSEVPQNLSASRPQDRQFILSSKKLLLSDSGFYLCAWSSHRGGRGNSPLHFGNGTRLTVT.